The next 17 T cell receptor beta chains were all read from a single sample in a study of identical twins. TCRdb re-called the 5' RACE reads with MiXCR, one entry per CDR3 protein. The sample contains hundreds of thousands of distinct CDR3 sequences, 18% of which appear only once. These data were likewise used in another study, on T cells expressing NK-cell markers.

Sequencing was done on a sample of PBMCs. The receptors were gathered from a woman under 30 in good health.

V gene TRBV4-2 combines with J gene TRBJ2-7, with TRBD1 matching over 8 bases. CDR1 is LGHNA, CDR2 YNFKEQ, per germline. The junction had 12 bases not matched to a gene; V was cut back by 4 bases and J by 4 bases. The CDR3 is 16 amino acids. The CDR3: CASSLDRDRRTYEQYF. The CDR3 coding sequence is TGTGCCAGCAGCCTAGACCGGGACAGGCGTACGTACGAGCAGTACTTC.

This clonotype turned up a few times. This chain links TRBV20-1 with TRBJ2-3; tentatively, D is TRBD2 (6 bases). Trimming cost V 3 bases and J 4 bases, with 11 bases left between them. The CDR3 contains 13 residues. Germline-derived CDR1 and CDR2 are DFQATT and SNEGSKA (reference sequence). CDR3 loop: CSASAGSPDTQYF. The CDR3 DNA reads TGCAGTGCTAGTGCCGGGAGCCCAGATACGCAGTATTTT.

The chain employs TRBV5-1 and TRBJ2-7, with 7 bases identical to TRBD2. Germline V gives CDR1 SGHRS, CDR2 YFSETQ. V was clipped by 3 bases and J by 3 bases; unmatched bases: 6. The CDR3 length is 14 residues. This CDR3 reads CASSSGTTNYEQYF. The CDR3 DNA reads as TGCGCCAGCAGCTCGGGGACTACCAACTACGAGCAGTACTTC.

The chain combines TRBV10-3 with TRBJ2-3; D is unresolved. Trimming cost V 8 bases and J 2 bases, with 8 bases left between them. This CDR3 region has 12 residues. Germline loops: CDR1 ENHRY, CDR2 SYGVKD. CDR3: CAIALDTDTQYF. The CDR3 DNA is TGTGCCATCGCCTTGGACACAGATACGCAGTATTTT.

This clonotype was seen ten or more times. The chain combines TRBV7-9 with TRBJ1-5; unclear D gene. The CDR3 has 14 amino acids. Germline CDR1 is SEHNR and CDR2 is FQNEAQ (reference sequence). The ends were cut back, 5 bases at V and 3 bases at J, with 11 bases in the middle. CDR3 sequence: CASSPPGFNQPQHF. The CDR3 DNA is TGTGCCAGCAGCCCCCCGGGGTTCAATCAGCCCCAGCATTTT.

The V and J genes are TRBV7-2 and TRBJ1-1, with TRBD1 as a possible D gene (6 bases). This CDR3 spans 15 amino acids. Per germline, CDR1 SGHTA and CDR2 FQGNSA. Between the trimmed V and J ends, which lost 7 bases and 1 base, there was a span of 16 bases. In DNA, the CDR3 is TGTGCCAGCACCTTGGTGGGGGCCTCGAACACTGAAGCTTTCTTT. Protein: CASTLVGASNTEAFF. Complete variable domain (other parts from reference TRBV7-2 and TRBJ1-1): GAGVSQSPSNKVTEKGKDVELRCDPISGHTALYWYRQSLGQGLEFLIYFQGNSAPDKSGLPSDRFSAERTGGSVSTLTIQRTQQEDSAVYLCASTLVGASNTEAFFGQGTRLTVV.

This clonotype has a count of ten or more. The rearrangement joins TRBV7-2 to TRBJ1-1; no definite D call. This CDR3 spans 12 amino acids. Trimming took 6 bases from V and 5 from J, leaving 10 bases between them. Per germline, CDR1 SGHTA and CDR2 FQGNSA. The CDR3: CASSDDYTEAFF. The CDR3 region has the DNA TGTGCCAGCAGTGACGACTATACTGAAGCTTTCTTT.

The rearrangement uses TRBV6-2 or TRBV6-3 and TRBJ2-7; D uncertain. The germline CDR1 and CDR2 sequences are MNHEY and SVGEGT. V was clipped by 7 bases and J by 5 bases, with 15 bases between them. The CDR3 runs to 13 residues. CDR3 DNA sequence: TGTGCCAGCACCCGCGAGAGACAACACGAGCAGTACTTC. This codes for CASTRERQHEQYF.

This chain uses TRBV20-1 with TRBJ1-3, with 7 positions matching TRBD1. Germline CDR1 reads DFQATT; CDR2 reads SNEGSKA (reference sequence). Trimming took 0 bases from V and 0 from J; bases not matched to a gene: 8. The CDR3 has 17 residues. The CDR3 bases are TGCAGTGCTAGAGAACCGGGACAGTACTTCTCTGGAAACACCATATATTTT. It is translated as CSAREPGQYFSGNTIYF.

This chain uses TRBV20-1 with TRBJ2-6; D not resolved. With 3 bases removed from V and 0 bases from J, the gap between germline ends came to 3 bases. Germline V gene data show CDR1 as DFQATT and CDR2 as SNEGSKA (reference sequence). CDR3 length: 13 amino acids. This CDR3 reads CSASSSGANVLTF. The CDR3 region has the DNA TGCAGTGCTAGTAGCTCTGGGGCCAACGTCCTGACTTTC.

This clonotype was seen more than once but under ten times. The chain combines TRBV10-3 with TRBJ1-1, with D maybe TRBD1 (6 bases). The CDR3 runs 14 residues. Germline V gene lookup returns CDR1 ENHRY and CDR2 SYGVKD. V was cut by 5 bases and J by 10 bases, with 20 bases left in between. Here the CDR3 reads CAISPGHLTLAAFF. The CDR3 DNA sequence: TGTGCCATCAGTCCGGGACACTTAACCCTAGCAGCTTTCTTT.

This chain connects TRBV6-2 or TRBV6-3 to TRBJ2-2, with D possibly being TRBD1 (6 bases). The CDR3 sequence is 12 residues long. Germline assignment: CDR1 MNHEY and CDR2 SVGEGT. The V end was cut by 4 bases, the J end by 10 bases, with 10 bases between. The CDR3 DNA sequence: TGTGCCAGCAGTTGGCGGACAGAGGAGCTGTTTTTT. Its protein is CASSWRTEELFF.

This clonotype was seen more than once but under ten times. The rearrangement uses TRBV12-3 or TRBV12-4 and TRBJ1-2; 8 nucleotides agree with TRBD1. The CDR3 runs to 13 residues. V lost 5 bases and J lost 8; bases outside the gene matches: 7. The CDR3 spells CASSTGQGGGYTF. In DNA form, the CDR3 reads TGTGCCAGCAGTACCGGACAGGGAGGCGGCTACACCTTC.

The rearrangement uses TRBV7-2 and TRBJ1-6; D perhaps matches TRBD1 (6 bases). Per germline, CDR1 SGHTA and CDR2 FQGNSA. Trimming took off 5 bases at V and 7 bases at J, with 18 bases between the two ends. This CDR3 has 16 residues. CDR3: CASSRLGGLSNSPLHF. The CDR3 DNA reads TGTGCCAGCAGCAGATTAGGGGGACTTTCGAATTCACCCCTCCACTTT.

The chain uses TRBV5-1 and TRBJ1-2; TRBD1 might be the D (5 bases). Between the trimmed V and J ends, which lost 1 base and 5 bases, there was a span of 15 bases. The CDR3 contains 15 residues. From germline, CDR1 is SGHRS and CDR2 YFSETQ. The chain's CDR3 is CASSLQGGQTYGYTF. The CDR3 region has the DNA TGCGCCAGCAGCTTGCAGGGCGGCCAGACTTATGGCTACACCTTC.

In its sample, this clonotype was seen a few times. The CDR3 region is CSAPKWNEQFF. CDR3 DNA sequence: TGCAGTGCCCCTAAATGGAATGAGCAGTTCTTC. The chain couples TRBV20-1 to TRBJ2-1; D unclear. The CDR3 has 11 amino acids. V was trimmed by 6 bases and J by 7 bases, leaving 10 bases between them. Germline V lookup: CDR1 DFQATT, CDR2 SNEGSKA (reference sequence).

This clonotype was found a few times. This sequence joins TRBV5-1 and TRBJ2-4; the match to TRBD1 covers 9 bases. J gave up 3 bases and V 4 bases, and 11 bases lay outside the gene matches. CDR1 and CDR2 from the germline V gene are SGHRS and YFSETQ. This CDR3 contains 17 residues. The CDR3 DNA follows: TGCGCCAGCAGCCCCTTGGGACAGGGAACAGGCAAAAACATTCAGTACTTC. Protein: CASSPLGQGTGKNIQYF.